These 21 T cell receptor beta chains were all obtained from the same sample, sequenced in a study of T cell responses to AZD1222 COVID-19 vaccine. This table comes from immunoSEQ multiplex PCR, and its TCRdb copy is limited to in-frame clones, with some not included. The sample shows under 150,000 clones, around 88% of them seen only once. This specimen was peripheral blood, taken on day 0 of AZD1222 vaccination. Receptors were obtained from an adult in good health.

The J gene is TRBJ1-4, the V gene TRBV9; 7 bases agree with TRBD1. The CDR3 totals 13 residues. Germline V gene sequence: CDR1 SGDLS, CDR2 YYNGEE. V shed 3 bases and J 8 bases; nucleotides not matched to a gene: 4. This CDR3 is CASSDQQGEKLFF. The DNA for the CDR3 is TGTGCCAGCAGCGACCAACAGGGGGAAAAACTGTTTTTT.

By share, this clone ranks as medium-sized. The rearrangement links TRBV3-1 (or the pseudogene TRBV3-2) to TRBJ1-6; D unresolved. The CDR3 loop spans 16 amino acids. Looked up from germline, CDR1 is LGHDT and CDR2 is YNNKEL (reference sequence). V was trimmed by 4 bases and J by 10 bases, leaving 20 bases between them. The CDR3, as DNA: TGTGCCAGCAGCCGCGGTACCGGGGATGGTGCATCACCCCTCCACTTT. This codes for CASSRGTGDGASPLHF.

The chain employs TRBV11-1 and TRBJ1-1; no reliable D call. The CDR3 has 13 residues. Germline loops: CDR1 SGHAT, CDR2 FQDESV (reference sequence). Trimming took off 6 bases at V and 7 bases at J, with 15 bases between the two ends. For the CDR3, the DNA is TGTGCCAGCAGGACAACGGGCGGGTTTGAAGCTTTCTTT. Translation: CASRTTGGFEAFF.

The chain has TRBV11-3 and TRBJ2-3; 10 bases fit TRBD2. The junction had 3 bases not matched to a gene; V was cut back by 5 bases and J by 1 base. The CDR3 spans 15 residues. Germline V gene data show CDR1 as SGHNT and CDR2 as YENEEA. The CDR3 DNA is TGTGCCAGCAGCGAGCGGGGGGGCGGCACAGATACGCAGTATTTT. Protein product: CASSERGGGTDTQYF.

The chain has TRBV21-1 and TRBJ1-2; the table assigns TRBD1, which was not confirmed against the DNA. TRBV21-1 is a pseudogene. The CDR3 extends over 18 amino acids. Here the CDR3 reads CATPKPMLKRGQIYGYTF. The DNA for the CDR3 is TGTGCCACCCCCAAACCTATGTTAAAGAGGGGACAGATATATGGCTACACCTTC.

The chain links TRBV10-3 to TRBJ1-5; 8 bases match TRBD1. CDR3 size: 13 residues. Germline CDR1 ENHRY, CDR2 SYGVKD. After removal of 7 bases from V and 8 bases from J, the junction contained 7 bases not matched to a gene. The CDR3 region has the DNA TGTGCCATCAAGGGACAGGAGGTTGAGCCCCAGCATTTT. Protein sequence: CAIKGQEVEPQHF.

The chain employs TRBV3-1 (or the pseudogene TRBV3-2) and TRBJ2-1; tentatively, D is TRBD2 (7 bases). The CDR3 contains 17 residues. Trimming stripped 2 bases from V and 1 base from J, with 15 bases between. Looked up from germline, CDR1 is LGHDT and CDR2 is YNNKEL (reference sequence). For the CDR3, the DNA is TGTGCCAGCAGCCAACTGGGGGGGGCTGGGTCCTACAATGAGCAGTTCTTC. Its protein product is CASSQLGGAGSYNEQFF.

The rearrangement links TRBV19 to TRBJ2-3; D is ambiguous. V gave up 6 bases and J gave up 0 bases, with 13 bases separating them. From germline, CDR1 is LNHDA and CDR2 SQIVND (reference sequence). CDR3 length: 15 amino acids. CDR3: CASRARISSTDTQYF. The CDR3 coding sequence is TGTGCCAGTAGGGCGAGGATCTCTAGCACAGATACGCAGTATTTT.

The gene calls are TRBV28 and TRBJ1-2; no clear D gene. Per the germline V gene, CDR1 is MDHEN and CDR2 is SYDVKM. V lost 6 bases, J lost 3 bases, and 20 bases lay in between. The length of the CDR3 is 16 residues. The CDR3, as DNA: TGTGCCAGCAGGGACGTAGCAGCATATCCGGACTATGGCTACACCTTC. It encodes CASRDVAAYPDYGYTF.

The sample holds one count of this clone. The CDR3 region is CASSIDGVISYNSPLHF. CDR3 DNA sequence: TGTGCCAGTAGTATAGATGGGGTGATCTCCTATAATTCACCCCTCCACTTT. V is TRBV19 and J is TRBJ1-6; D not resolved. The CDR3 is 17 residues long. Germline CDR1 is LNHDA and CDR2 is SQIVND (reference sequence). Trimming cost V 0 bases and J 0 bases, with 9 bases left between them.

This chain uses TRBV6-2 or TRBV6-3 with TRBJ2-2; D gene uncertain. The germline V gene encodes CDR1 MNHEY and CDR2 SVGEGT. CDR3 length: 11 residues. V gave up 6 bases and J gave up 8 bases, with 7 bases separating them. The CDR3 nucleotides are TGTGCCAGCAGCCCTAGGGGGGAGCTGTTTTTT. This translates into CASSPRGELFF.

V gene TRBV5-1 combines with J gene TRBJ2-2, with D hard to call. Trimming removed 0 bases at V and 1 base at J, with 4 bases between. Germline V lookup: CDR1 SGHRS, CDR2 YFSETQ. This CDR3 contains 14 residues. CDR3: CASSLEQNTGELFF. CDR3 bases: TGCGCCAGCAGCTTGGAACAGAACACCGGGGAGCTGTTTTTT.

Notes on this clone: One end of the junction does not line up with germline, which may come from a read error. The chain recombines TRBV7-7 with TRBJ2-3, with D tentatively TRBD1 (6 bases). CDR1 SSHAT and CDR2 FNYEAQ come from the germline V gene (reference sequence). The CDR3 consists of 14 residues. The CDR3 region has the DNA TGTGCTAGCAGCTCGGACAGAAGCACAGATACGCAGTATTTT. This encodes CASSSDRSTDTQYF.

The chain is built from TRBV24-1 and TRBJ2-5; D remains ambiguous. V dropped 4 bases and J dropped 4 bases, with 15 bases sitting between them. CDR1 is KGHDR, CDR2 SFDVKD, per germline. The CDR3 loop spans 15 amino acids. The CDR3: CATSDPLGSGETQYF. In DNA, the CDR3 is TGTGCCACCAGTGACCCCTTGGGGTCAGGAGAGACCCAGTACTTC.

Concerning this clone: This CDR3 is also generated by other DNA sequences in the sample. V gene TRBV7-2 combines with J gene TRBJ2-7; 9 bases fit TRBD1. The CDR3 totals 14 residues. The germline V gene encodes CDR1 SGHTA and CDR2 FQGNSA. The V and J ends lost 4 bases and 3 bases, in that order; junction bases with no gene match: 4. Here the CDR3 DNA reads TGTGCCAGCAGCTCATCGACAGGGGGCTACGAGCAGTACTTC. Protein product: CASSSSTGGYEQYF.

V gene TRBV7-9 combines with J gene TRBJ2-3; 7 nucleotides line up with TRBD2. The trim removed 2 bases at V and 2 bases at J, leaving 7 bases unmatched. Germline loops: CDR1 SEHNR, CDR2 FQNEAQ (reference sequence). The CDR3 is 16 residues long. DNA for the CDR3: TGTGCCAGCAGCTTAAGGGAGCGGGGCGACACAGATACGCAGTATTTT. It encodes CASSLRERGDTDTQYF. Supplemented by reference TRBV7-9 and TRBJ2-3, the full variable domain reads DTGVSQNPRHKITKRGQNVTFRCDPISEHNRLYWYRQTLGQGPEFLTYFQNEAQLEKSRLLSDRFSAERPKGSFSTLEIQRTEQGDSAMYLCASSLRERGDTDTQYFGPGTRLTVL.

The chain uses TRBV3-1 (or the pseudogene TRBV3-2) and TRBJ2-2, with 8 bases identical to TRBD1. This CDR3 has 17 amino acids. Trimming cost V 0 bases and J 4 bases; bases outside gene matches: 7. From germline, CDR1 is LGHDT and CDR2 YNNKEL (reference sequence). CDR3 region: CASSQDWTGFGTGELFF. Here the CDR3 DNA reads TGTGCCAGCAGCCAAGACTGGACAGGGTTCGGCACCGGGGAGCTGTTTTTT.

V usage is TRBV2 and J usage is TRBJ1-1, with D perhaps matching TRBD1 (6 bases). Germline CDR1 and CDR2: SNHLY and FYNNEI. The CDR3 contains 15 residues. V lost 4 bases and J lost 1, with 13 bases in between. CDR3 region: CASSGMGAGNTEAFF. The DNA of the CDR3 is TGTGCCAGCAGTGGGATGGGGGCAGGGAACACTGAAGCTTTCTTT.

This chain links TRBV5-1 with TRBJ2-2, with D perhaps matching TRBD1 (5 bases). CDR3 size: 16 residues. V was trimmed by 3 bases and J by 2 bases, leaving 14 bases between them. The germline gives CDR1 SGHRS, CDR2 YFSETQ. The CDR3 reads CASSSGHFINTGELFF. DNA of the CDR3: TGCGCCAGCAGCTCTGGACACTTCATCAACACCGGGGAGCTGTTTTTT.

V gene TRBV19 combines with J gene TRBJ2-1, with D maybe TRBD2 (7 bases). V gave up 1 base and J gave up 8 bases, with 15 bases separating them. The CDR3 has 15 amino acids. Per the germline V gene, CDR1 is LNHDA and CDR2 is SQIVND (reference sequence). DNA of the CDR3: TGTGCCAGTAGTATAGGGGGGGGCCGGTCCGATGAGCAGTTCTTC. Translating it yields CASSIGGGRSDEQFF.

The chain links TRBV18 to TRBJ2-7, with 7 bases matching TRBD1. The ends lost 3 bases at V and 6 bases at J; junction bases unmatched: 11. CDR3 length: 15 amino acids. CDR1 KGHSH and CDR2 LQKENI come from the germline V gene. In DNA, the CDR3 is TGTGCCAGCTCACCGGGCACCGGGACAGCCCGCGAGCAGTACTTC. Its protein is CASSPGTGTAREQYF.